Following are 3 T cell receptor beta chains from one sample sequenced in a study of blood T cell repertoires in COVID-19 (TCRdb year 2020). Library preparation was by the immunoSEQ multiplex PCR assay. Here the immuneACCESS table is served through TCRdb, limited to in-frame sequences with V and J called. Missing clones are a known gap in these copies; in checked studies unresolved V genes cover under half, and the rest lacks a known reason. This sample comprises some 400,000 clones, 80% to 90% of them detected only once. The ten largest make up 2.3% of the sample. The specimen was peripheral blood. These receptor sequences come from a woman aged 55 to 70 with COVID-19, enrolled during active disease.

V is TRBV4-1 and J is TRBJ1-3; D not resolved. CDR3 size: 17 residues. The germline gives CDR1 MGHRA, CDR2 YSYEKL. V lost 4 bases to trimming and J lost 7 bases, with 23 bases between them. The CDR3 coding sequence is TGCGCCAGCAGCCCTTCCCCCGAGCCCTCAAACCGTAACACCATATATTTT. Its protein product is CASSPSPEPSNRNTIYF.

V and J are TRBV19 and TRBJ1-4; 8 nucleotides line up with TRBD1. CDR1 and CDR2 from the germline V gene are LNHDA and SQIVND (reference sequence). Trimming removed 5 bases from V and 7 bases from J; junction bases left unmatched: 6. This CDR3 has 14 residues. The CDR3 DNA reads TGTGCCAGTAGTCCTAGGACAGGGACTGAAAAACTGTTTTTT. Protein: CASSPRTGTEKLFF.

The chain couples TRBV2 to TRBJ2-2; TRBD1 agrees at 9 bases. The CDR3 has 15 amino acids. With V trimmed by 7 bases and J by 3 bases, 6 bases remained unmatched. CDR1 is SNHLY, CDR2 FYNNEI, per germline. For the CDR3, the DNA is TGTGCCAGCATTACGGGACAGGGCTACACCGGGGAGCTGTTTTTT. Encoded protein: CASITGQGYTGELFF.